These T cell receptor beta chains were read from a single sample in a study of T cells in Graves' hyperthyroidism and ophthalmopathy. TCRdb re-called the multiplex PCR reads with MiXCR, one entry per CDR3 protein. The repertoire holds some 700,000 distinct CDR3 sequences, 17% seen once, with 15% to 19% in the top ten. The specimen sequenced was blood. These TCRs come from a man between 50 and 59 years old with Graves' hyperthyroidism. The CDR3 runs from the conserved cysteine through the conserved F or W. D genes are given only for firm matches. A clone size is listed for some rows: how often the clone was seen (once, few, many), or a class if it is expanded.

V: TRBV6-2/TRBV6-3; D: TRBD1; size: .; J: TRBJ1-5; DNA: TGTGCCAGCAGCTCGACAGGGGAGGGCCTCAGCAATCAGCCCCAGCATTTT; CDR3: CASSSTGEGLSNQPQHF
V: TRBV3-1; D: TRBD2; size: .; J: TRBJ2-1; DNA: TGTGCCAGCAGCCCTTTAGCGGGAGGGCCTGGCGATGAGCAGTTCTTC; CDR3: CASSPLAGGPGDEQFF
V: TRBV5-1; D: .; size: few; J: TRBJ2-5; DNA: TGCGCCACCACAGCGGATCAAGAGACCCAGTACTTC; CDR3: CATTADQETQYF
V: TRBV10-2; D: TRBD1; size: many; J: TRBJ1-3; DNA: TGCGCCAGCAGTGACTACAGAATGAATCGACAGGGCAGGGCTTGGTCTGGAAACACCATACATTTT; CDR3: CASSDYRMNRQGRAWSGNTIHF
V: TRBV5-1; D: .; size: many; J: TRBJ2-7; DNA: TGCGCCAGCAGCTCCCAAGAGACTGACTACGAGCAGTACTTC; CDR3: CASSSQETDYEQYF
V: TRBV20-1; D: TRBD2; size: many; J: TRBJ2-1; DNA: TGCAGTGCTAGAGAGGGACTAGCGGGAGTGGACAATGAGCAGTTCTTC; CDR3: CSAREGLAGVDNEQFF
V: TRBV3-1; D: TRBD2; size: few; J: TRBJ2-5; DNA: TGTGCCAGCAGCCAAGATCAGATGAGGACTAGCGGGAGTATTGAGACCCAGTACTTC; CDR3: CASSQDQMRTSGSIETQYF
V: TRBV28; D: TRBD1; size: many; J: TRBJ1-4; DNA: TGTGCCAGCAGTTTACATCCGGGACAGGTTAATGAAAAACTGTTTTTT; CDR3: CASSLHPGQVNEKLFF
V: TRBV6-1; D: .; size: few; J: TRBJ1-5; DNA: TGTGCCAGCAGAGCCTGGAATAGCAATCAGCCCCAGCATTTT; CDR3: CASRAWNSNQPQHF
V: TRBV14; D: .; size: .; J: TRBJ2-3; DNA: TGTGCCAGCAGCCAAGACGGCCCCCATACGCAGTATTTT; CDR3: CASSQDGPHTQYF
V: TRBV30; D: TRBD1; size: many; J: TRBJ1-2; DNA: TGTGCCTGGAGTGTTCATACCTCGACAGGGGATGGCTACACCTTC; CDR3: CAWSVHTSTGDGYTF
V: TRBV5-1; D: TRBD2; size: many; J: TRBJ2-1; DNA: TGCGCCAGCAGCTTGACTAGCGGGAGTGGGACCTACAATGAGCAGTTCTTC; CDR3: CASSLTSGSGTYNEQFF
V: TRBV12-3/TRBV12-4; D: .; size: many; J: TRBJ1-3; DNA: TGTGCCAGCAGTCAGAGGGGGGGGGCCTCTGGAAACACCATATATTTT; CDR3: CASSQRGGASGNTIYF
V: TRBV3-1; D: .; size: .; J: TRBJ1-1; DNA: TGTGCCAGCAGCCACGGACACCTGAACACTGAAGCTTTCTTT; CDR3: CASSHGHLNTEAFF
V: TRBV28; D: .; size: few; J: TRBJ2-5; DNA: TGTGCCAGCCACCAGGTCGGGGGAGGTAGAGAGACCCAGTACTTC; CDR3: CASHQVGGGRETQYF
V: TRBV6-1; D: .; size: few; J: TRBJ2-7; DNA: TGTGCCAGCAGCGGCGGACTCCTCAACGAGCAGTACTTC; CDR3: CASSGGLLNEQYF
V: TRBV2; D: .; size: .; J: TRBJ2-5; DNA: TGTGCCAGCATTAGACAACGAGAGACCCAGTACTTC; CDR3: CASIRQRETQYF
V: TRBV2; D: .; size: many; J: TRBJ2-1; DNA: TGTGCCAGCAGTGAAGGGGTTCTACTTTACAATGAGCAGTTCTTC; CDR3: CASSEGVLLYNEQFF
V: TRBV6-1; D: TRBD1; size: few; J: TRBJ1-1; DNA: TGTGCCACAGGGACAGGGGGCGTTCTTCGGACTGAAGCTTTCTTT; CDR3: CATGTGGVLRTEAFF
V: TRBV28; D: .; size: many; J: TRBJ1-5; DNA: TGTGCCAGCAGTTTAGTGGGGGCGGCTCAGCCCCAGCATTTT; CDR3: CASSLVGAAQPQHF
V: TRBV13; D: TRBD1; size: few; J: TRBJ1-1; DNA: TGTGCCAGCAGCTCCCGGGACAGATCCCGTCAAGCTTTCTTT; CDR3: CASSSRDRSRQAFF
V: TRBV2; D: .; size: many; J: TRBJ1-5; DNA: TGTGCCAGCAGTGAATCGCGACAGGTTTTTAGCAATCAGCCCCAGCATTTT; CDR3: CASSESRQVFSNQPQHF
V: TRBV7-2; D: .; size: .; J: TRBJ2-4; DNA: TGTGCCAGCAGCCCGGGGGGACAGCTCAAAAACATTCAGTACTTC; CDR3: CASSPGGQLKNIQYF
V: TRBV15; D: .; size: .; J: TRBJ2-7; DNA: TGTGCCACCAGCAGGGACAGTGGTAGCTCCTACGAGCAGTACTTC; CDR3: CATSRDSGSSYEQYF
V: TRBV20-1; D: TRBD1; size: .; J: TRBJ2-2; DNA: TGCAGTGCGCTCGAAATGACAGGGTTTGTGAACACCGGGGAGCTGTTTTTT; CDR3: CSALEMTGFVNTGELFF
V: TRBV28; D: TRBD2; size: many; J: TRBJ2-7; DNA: TGTGCCAGCAGTCCCGGGACTAGCGGTTTCTACGAGCAGTACTTC; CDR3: CASSPGTSGFYEQYF
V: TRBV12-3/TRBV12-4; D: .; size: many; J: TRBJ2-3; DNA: TGTGCCAGCAGTTTAAGGGGGAATACAGATACGCAGTATTTT; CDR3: CASSLRGNTDTQYF
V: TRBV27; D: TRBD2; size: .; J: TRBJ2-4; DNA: TGTGCCAGCAGTTTAACTAGCGGAGCCAAAAACATTCAGTACTTC; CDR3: CASSLTSGAKNIQYF
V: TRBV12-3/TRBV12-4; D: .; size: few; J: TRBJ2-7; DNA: TGTGCCAGCAGCCAAGGACTCTTCGGGCAGTACTTC; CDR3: CASSQGLFGQYF
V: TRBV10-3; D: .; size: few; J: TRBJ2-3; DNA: TGTGCCATCAGGCCCAGGGATGGAACAGATACGCAGTATTTT; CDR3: CAIRPRDGTDTQYF
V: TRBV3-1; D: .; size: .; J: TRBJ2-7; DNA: TGTGCCAGCAGCCAAGATCGGGACGGGCTTAATGAGCAGTACTTC; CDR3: CASSQDRDGLNEQYF
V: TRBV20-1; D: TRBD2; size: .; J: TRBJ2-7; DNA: TGCAGTGCTGGGACTAGCTCAGCCTACGAGCAGTACTTC; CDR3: CSAGTSSAYEQYF
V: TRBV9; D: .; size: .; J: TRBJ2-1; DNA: TGTGCCAGCAGCCCCCCTGCGGGTGTGTCCTACAATGAGCAGTTCTTC; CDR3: CASSPPAGVSYNEQFF
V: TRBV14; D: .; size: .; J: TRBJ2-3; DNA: TGTGCCAGCAGACACAAGGAGACCACAGATACGCAGTATTTT; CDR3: CASRHKETTDTQYF
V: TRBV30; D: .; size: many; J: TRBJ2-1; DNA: TGTGCCTGGAATAGACTTAACTACAATGAGCAGTTCTTC; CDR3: CAWNRLNYNEQFF
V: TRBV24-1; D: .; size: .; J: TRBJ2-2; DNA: TGTGCCACCAGTGCCCAGGACATTAACACCGGGGAGCTGTTTTTT; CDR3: CATSAQDINTGELFF
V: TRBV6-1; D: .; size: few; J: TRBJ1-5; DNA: TGTGCCAGCAGCGATCATTCGCCTAGCAATCAGCCCCAGCATTTT; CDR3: CASSDHSPSNQPQHF
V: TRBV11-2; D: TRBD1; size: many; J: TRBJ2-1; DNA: TGTGCCAGCAGCCACGTGGACAGGGGCTCCTACAATGAGCAGTTCTTC; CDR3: CASSHVDRGSYNEQFF
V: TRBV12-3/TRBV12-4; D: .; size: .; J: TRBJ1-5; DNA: TGTGCCAGCAGTCCACCTCCAGAGCCCCAGCATTTT; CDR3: CASSPPPEPQHF
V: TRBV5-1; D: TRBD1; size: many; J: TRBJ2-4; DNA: TGCGCCAGCAGCTTTACAGGGGGCGTCAAAAACATTCAGTACTTC; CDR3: CASSFTGGVKNIQYF
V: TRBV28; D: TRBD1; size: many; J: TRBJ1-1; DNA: TGTGCCAGCAGCCTAGACAGGGGGAGGGGTTCGAGAGCTTTCTTT; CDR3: CASSLDRGRGSRAFF
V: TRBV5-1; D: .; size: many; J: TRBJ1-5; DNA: TGCGCCAGCAGCTTAGACAGTAGCAATCAGCCCCAGCATTTT; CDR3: CASSLDSSNQPQHF
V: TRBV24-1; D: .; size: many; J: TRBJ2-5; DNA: TGTGCCACCAGTGGGAGGGAGACTAAAGAGACCCAGTACTTC; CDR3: CATSGRETKETQYF
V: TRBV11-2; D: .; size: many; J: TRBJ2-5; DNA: TGTGCCAGCAGCTTAGGGATGGAGACCCAGTACTTC; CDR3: CASSLGMETQYF
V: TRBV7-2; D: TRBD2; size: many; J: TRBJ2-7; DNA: TGTGCCAGCAGCCTCACCGGGGGGACCCCCTCTTCCCCCTACGAGCAGTACTTC; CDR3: CASSLTGGTPSSPYEQYF
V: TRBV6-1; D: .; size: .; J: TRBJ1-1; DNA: TGTGCCAGCACAAGCCAGGGGCGACTGAACACTGAAGCTTTCTTT; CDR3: CASTSQGRLNTEAFF
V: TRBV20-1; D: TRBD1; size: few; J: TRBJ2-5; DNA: TGCAGTGCTGCGGGTTACCGGGACAGGGTCGAGGAGACCCAGTACTTC; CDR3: CSAAGYRDRVEETQYF
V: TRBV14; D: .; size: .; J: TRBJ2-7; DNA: TGTGCCAGCAGCAACGTTCCCAGCTCCTACGAGCAGTACTTC; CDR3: CASSNVPSSYEQYF
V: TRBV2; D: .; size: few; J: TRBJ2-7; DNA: TGTGCCAGCAGTGTGCAGCTCAGCTCCTACGAGCAGTACTTC; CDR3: CASSVQLSSYEQYF
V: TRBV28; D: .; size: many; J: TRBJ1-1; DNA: TGTGCCAGCACCCTGTCCCAGAACACTGAAGCTTTCTTT; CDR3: CASTLSQNTEAFF
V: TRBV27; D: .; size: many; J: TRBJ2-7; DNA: TGTGCCAGCAGTCCAACTGATGGCTACGAGCAGTACTTC; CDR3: CASSPTDGYEQYF
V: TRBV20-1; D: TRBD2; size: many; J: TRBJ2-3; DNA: TGCAGTGTTCGATTACGACTAGCGGGAGTAGTAGATACGCAGTATTTT; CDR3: CSVRLRLAGVVDTQYF
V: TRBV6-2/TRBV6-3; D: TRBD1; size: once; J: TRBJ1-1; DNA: TGTGCCAGCTGCATGGGACAGGGCTTGAACACTGAAGCTTTCTTT; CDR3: CASCMGQGLNTEAFF
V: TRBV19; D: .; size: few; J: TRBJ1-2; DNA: TGTGCCAGTAGTATCTGGATGGAGACAGTAGACTATGGCTACACCTTC; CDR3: CASSIWMETVDYGYTF